A single sample gave rise to the 27 T cell receptor beta chains below, sequenced in a study of blood T cell repertoires in COVID-19. Profiled with immunoSEQ multiplex PCR; TCRdb holds only in-frame clones, not every one. The sample holds more than 200,000 clones, 75% to 90% seen once. Sequenced material: peripheral blood. The source is a woman aged 70-85 years with active or convalescent COVID-19.

The sample holds a few counts of this clone. This sequence joins TRBV7-2 and TRBJ1-4; 7 positions agree with TRBD1. The CDR3 sequence is 17 residues long. Trimming at V came to 2 bases and at J to 8 bases, leaving 14 bases not matched to a gene. CDR1 and CDR2 (germline): SGHTA, FQGNSA. The CDR3 here is CASSLSGQAGSGEKLFF. The CDR3 region has the DNA TGTGCCAGCAGCTTATCAGGACAGGCAGGGTCGGGGGAAAAACTGTTTTTT.

The chain carries TRBV6-1 and TRBJ1-2; unclear D gene. The CDR3 contains 12 residues. Trimming pared 2 bases from V and 5 bases from J, leaving 6 bases between. From germline, CDR1 is MNHNS and CDR2 SASEGT. The CDR3 bases are TGTGCCAGCAGTGAATCGAGTTATGGCTACACCTTC. Translated, it gives CASSESSYGYTF.

This clone has only a few counts. The chain employs TRBV30 and TRBJ1-6; TRBD1 is a possible D gene (5 bases). V was clipped by 0 bases and J by 8 bases, with 11 bases between them. The CDR3 consists of 14 residues. Per the germline V gene, CDR1 is GTSNPN and CDR2 is SVGIG (reference sequence). CDR3 residues: CAWSVGTRDSPLHF. The CDR3 nucleotides are TGTGCCTGGAGTGTAGGGACTCGGGATTCACCCCTCCACTTT.

This chain joins TRBV20-1 and TRBJ1-2; unclear D gene. The CDR3 totals 12 residues. Between the trimmed V and J ends, which lost 3 bases and 5 bases, there was a span of 10 bases. Germline loops: CDR1 DFQATT, CDR2 SNEGSKA (reference sequence). CDR3 sequence: CSASIGGYGYTF. In DNA form, the CDR3 reads TGCAGTGCTAGTATTGGAGGTTATGGCTACACCTTC.

This clone showed up just once. CDR3 sequence (DNA): TGTGCCAGCAGCTTATCGGGGGTCACAGATACGCAGTATTTT. Translated, it gives CASSLSGVTDTQYF. This chain joins TRBV7-2 and TRBJ2-3, with D maybe TRBD2 (6 bases). The V end was cut by 2 bases, the J end by 2 bases, with 8 bases between. The CDR3 spans 14 residues. Germline V gives CDR1 SGHTA, CDR2 FQGNSA.

In its sample, this clone was seen once. V is TRBV28 and J is TRBJ1-1, with D possibly being TRBD1 (5 bases). The ends were cut back, 2 bases at V and 5 bases at J, with 18 bases in the middle. The CDR3 contains 16 residues. Germline loops: CDR1 MDHEN, CDR2 SYDVKM. The CDR3 here is CASSLDPAGGGTEAFF. The CDR3 DNA follows: TGTGCCAGCAGTTTAGACCCGGCCGGGGGAGGAACTGAAGCTTTCTTT. Filled out from reference TRBV28 and TRBJ1-1, the complete variable domain reads DVKVTQSSRYLVKRTGEKVFLECVQDMDHENMFWYRQDPGLGLRLIYFSYDVKMKEKGDIPEGYSVSREKKERFSLILESASTNQTSMYLCASSLDPAGGGTEAFFGQGTRLTVV.

To note about this clone: One end of the junction does not line up with germline, which may come from a read error. V and J are TRBV7-7 and TRBJ2-2; 12 bases align to TRBD2. Germline loops: CDR1 SSHAT, CDR2 FNYEAQ (reference sequence). CDR3 size: 15 residues. For the CDR3, the DNA is TGTGCTAGCAGCCCTAGCGGGAGGGGGACCGGGGAGCTGTTTTTT. Translation: CASSPSGRGTGELFF. The complete variable domain, with remaining parts taken from reference TRBV7-7 and TRBJ2-2, reads GAGVSQSPRYKVTKRGQDVTLRCDPISSHATLYWYQQALGQGPEFLTYFNYEAQPDKSGLPSDRFSAERPEGSISTLTIQRTEQRDSAMYRCASSPSGRGTGELFFGEGSRLTVL.

The chain joins TRBV6-5 to TRBJ1-2; TRBD1 aligns across 9 bases. This CDR3 has 15 residues. Trimming took 8 bases from V and 5 from J; bases not matched to a gene: 12. Germline CDR1 MNHEY, CDR2 SVGAGI. The CDR3 DNA sequence: TGTGCCAGCGAACCGGGACAGGGAAGAGGTTATGGCTACACCTTC. Translation gives CASEPGQGRGYGYTF.

This clone was seen once. This sequence joins TRBV27 and TRBJ1-2; TRBD1 might be the D (6 bases). V dropped 1 base and J dropped 5 bases, with 14 bases sitting between them. Germline values: CDR1 MNHEY, CDR2 SMNVEV (reference sequence). The CDR3 consists of 15 residues. CDR3 DNA sequence: TGTGCCAGCAGTTTATTTGGCAGGGGTGGGTATGGCTACACCTTC. Translated: CASSLFGRGGYGYTF.

This clone was seen just once. V usage is TRBV7-2 and J usage is TRBJ2-1, with D possibly being TRBD1 (5 bases). Per the germline V gene, CDR1 is SGHTA and CDR2 is FQGNSA. Trimming removed 8 bases at V and 9 bases at J, with 17 bases between. The CDR3 runs to 13 residues. The chain's CDR3 is CASGAWARPEQFF. CDR3 nucleotide sequence: TGTGCCAGCGGGGCGTGGGCTCGGCCTGAGCAGTTCTTC.

This sequence joins TRBV27 and TRBJ2-7; the match to TRBD2 covers 7 bases. CDR1 is MNHEY, CDR2 SMNVEV, per germline (reference sequence). The CDR3 covers 13 residues. After removal of 3 bases from V and 5 bases from J, the junction contained 4 bases not matched to a gene. The CDR3: CASSFSSGNEQYF. The CDR3, as DNA: TGTGCCAGCAGTTTCTCCAGCGGGAACGAGCAGTACTTC.

The chain links TRBV2 to TRBJ1-6, with unresolved D. CDR3 length: 13 amino acids. The V gene lost 4 bases and the J gene lost 9 bases, with 10 bases spanning the gap. Germline CDR1 is SNHLY and CDR2 is FYNNEI. The CDR3 DNA reads as TGTGCCAGCAGTGTTGGAGTCAGTTCACCCCTCCACTTT. This sequence encodes CASSVGVSSPLHF.

V usage is TRBV4-2 and J usage is TRBJ1-4; 10 nucleotides line up with TRBD1. The CDR3 has 17 amino acids. Trimming cost V 1 base and J 8 bases; bases outside gene matches: 10. Germline CDR1 and CDR2: LGHNA and YNFKEQ. Here the CDR3 reads CASSQVSRRDRGEKLFF. CDR3 nucleotide sequence: TGTGCCAGCAGCCAAGTGAGCCGCCGGGACAGGGGCGAAAAACTGTTTTTT.

The chain combines TRBV19 with TRBJ1-2; 8 bases line up with TRBD1. There are 15 residues in the CDR3. Unmatched junction bases numbered 8, after V lost 6 bases and J lost 2 bases. CDR1 is LNHDA and CDR2 is SQIVND in the germline V gene (reference sequence). CDR3 amino acids: CASSWSGQGNYGYTF. CDR3 in DNA: TGTGCCAGTAGCTGGTCCGGACAGGGAAACTATGGCTACACCTTC.

The chain carries TRBV19 and TRBJ1-5, with 7 bases lining up with TRBD1. The CDR3 totals 16 residues. The junction had 11 bases not matched to a gene; V was cut back by 7 bases and J by 2 bases. In germline, CDR1 is LNHDA, CDR2 SQIVND (reference sequence). This CDR3 is CASIGRQGPGNQPQHF. The DNA for the CDR3 is TGTGCCAGTATAGGGAGACAGGGTCCGGGCAATCAGCCCCAGCATTTT. Full variable domain (missing parts from reference TRBV19 and TRBJ1-5): DGGITQSPKYLFRKEGQNVTLSCEQNLNHDAMYWYRQDPGQGLRLIYYSQIVNDFQKGDIAEGYSVSREKKESFPLTVTSAQKNPTAFYLCASIGRQGPGNQPQHFGDGTRLSIL.

The chain is built from TRBV15 and TRBJ1-2, with TRBD1 as a possible D gene (6 bases). The V end was cut by 7 bases, the J end by 4 bases, with 19 bases between. This CDR3 is built from 15 residues. Germline V gene lookup returns CDR1 LNHNV and CDR2 YYDKDF (reference sequence). CDR3 loop: CATTLGDRSVYGYTF. DNA of the CDR3: TGTGCCACCACCTTAGGAGACAGGTCCGTCTATGGCTACACCTTC.

This chain uses TRBV6-5 with TRBJ1-2, with TRBD1 as a possible D gene (5 bases). This CDR3 region has 14 residues. Trimming removed 6 bases at V and 4 bases at J, with 15 bases between. The germline gives CDR1 MNHEY, CDR2 SVGAGI. CDR3 amino acids: CASSPRAGSYGYTF. As DNA, the CDR3 is TGTGCCAGCAGCCCCAGGGCAGGGTCCTATGGCTACACCTTC.

V gene TRBV30 combines with J gene TRBJ2-3; D may be TRBD1 or TRBD2 (6 bases each). From germline, CDR1 is GTSNPN and CDR2 SVGIG (reference sequence). V lost 5 bases and J 3 bases, leaving 15 bases between the germline ends. CDR3 length: 14 residues. The CDR3 spells CAWGGWGRTDTQYF. As DNA, the CDR3 is TGTGCCTGGGGGGGGTGGGGGCGGACAGATACGCAGTATTTT.

In this sample, this clone turned up a few times. The chain joins TRBV4-1 to TRBJ1-4; 9 bases agree with TRBD1. Germline V gene lookup returns CDR1 MGHRA and CDR2 YSYEKL. Losses at the gene ends were 4 bases for V and 8 bases for J; bases not matched to a gene: 11. This CDR3 spans 16 amino acids. The chain's CDR3 is CASSPPAQGAGEKLFF. The CDR3 coding sequence is TGCGCCAGCAGCCCCCCCGCACAGGGGGCCGGGGAAAAACTGTTTTTT.

In nucleotides, the CDR3 is TGTGCCAGCAGCCTCCCACGATCGGCAGGGGCGGATACGCAGTATTTT. Its translation: CASSLPRSAGADTQYF. The chain joins TRBV7-9 to TRBJ2-3, with D possibly TRBD1 on 6 matching bases. The V and J ends lost 5 bases and 6 bases respectively, with 21 bases between them. The CDR3 length is 16 residues. Germline V gives CDR1 SEHNR, CDR2 FQNEAQ (reference sequence).

The chain couples TRBV30 to TRBJ1-5; D is perhaps TRBD1 (6 bases). CDR1 and CDR2 from the germline V gene are GTSNPN and SVGIG (reference sequence). The CDR3 sequence is 14 residues long. Trimming stripped 0 bases from V and 0 bases from J, with 6 bases between. The CDR3 DNA follows: TGTGCCTGGAGTGTACAGGGTAGCAATCAGCCCCAGCATTTT. It encodes CAWSVQGSNQPQHF.

This chain links TRBV30 with TRBJ1-2; D is possibly TRBD1 (5 bases). This CDR3 has 14 amino acids. V lost 2 bases to trimming and J lost 5 bases, with 15 bases between them. CDR1 is GTSNPN and CDR2 is SVGIG in the germline V gene (reference sequence). The CDR3 nucleotides are TGTGCCTGGAGTAATACCCGGGAGGGGTATGGCTACACCTTC. Translated: CAWSNTREGYGYTF.

This clone was counted only a few times. The V call is TRBV7-8, the J call TRBJ2-7; the match to TRBD1 covers 8 bases. Germline trimming cut 5 bases from V and 6 bases from J; bases unmatched to any gene: 3. The CDR3 covers 12 residues. CDR1 is SGHVS and CDR2 is FQNEAQ in the germline V gene. The CDR3 is CASSLDRAEQYF. The CDR3 DNA is TGTGCCAGCAGCCTGGACAGGGCCGAGCAGTACTTC.

This chain connects TRBV5-1 to TRBJ2-3, with 8 bases matching TRBD2. The CDR3 extends over 14 amino acids. Per germline, CDR1 SGHRS and CDR2 YFSETQ. The V segment lost 9 bases and the J segment 6 bases; nucleotides outside the gene matches: 12. CDR3 protein: CATTSGGGEDTQYF. The CDR3 bases are TGCGCCACAACCTCGGGGGGGGGCGAGGATACGCAGTATTTT.

This chain joins TRBV3-1 (or the pseudogene TRBV3-2) and TRBJ1-2; D gene uncertain. The CDR3 contains 13 residues. Germline loops: CDR1 LGHDT, CDR2 YNNKEL (reference sequence). The V and J ends lost 0 bases and 6 bases respectively, with 8 bases between them. The CDR3 spells CASSQDPGNGYTF. The CDR3 DNA reads as TGTGCCAGCAGCCAAGATCCGGGGAATGGCTACACCTTC.

This chain joins TRBV7-8 and TRBJ2-7; 14 bases agree with TRBD2. CDR3 length: 16 amino acids. The ends lost 1 base at V and 2 bases at J; junction bases unmatched: 1. From germline, CDR1 is SGHVS and CDR2 FQNEAQ. The CDR3 sequence is CASSLEGLAGAYEQYF. DNA for the CDR3: TGTGCCAGCAGCTTAGAGGGACTAGCGGGAGCCTACGAGCAGTACTTC.

This rearrangement joins TRBV6-2 or TRBV6-3 to TRBJ2-2; D might be TRBD2 (5 bases). The CDR3 covers 16 residues. Germline assignment: CDR1 MNHEY and CDR2 SVGEGT. V lost 5 bases, J lost 0 bases, and 13 bases lay in between. Here the CDR3 reads CASSKTAVSNTGELFF. The CDR3 DNA sequence: TGTGCCAGCAGTAAAACAGCGGTCTCGAACACCGGGGAGCTGTTTTTT.